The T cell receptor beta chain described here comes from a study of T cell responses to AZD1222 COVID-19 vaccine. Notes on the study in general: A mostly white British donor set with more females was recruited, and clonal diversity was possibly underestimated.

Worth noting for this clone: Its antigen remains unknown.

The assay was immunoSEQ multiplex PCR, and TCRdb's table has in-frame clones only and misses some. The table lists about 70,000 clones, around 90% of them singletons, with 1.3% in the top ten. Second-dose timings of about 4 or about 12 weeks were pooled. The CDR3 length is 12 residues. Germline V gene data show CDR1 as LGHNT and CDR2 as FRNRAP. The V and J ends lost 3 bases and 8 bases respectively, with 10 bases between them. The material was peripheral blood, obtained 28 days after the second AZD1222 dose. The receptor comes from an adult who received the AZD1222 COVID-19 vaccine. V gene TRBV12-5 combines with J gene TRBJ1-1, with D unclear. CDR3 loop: CASGFGFGEAFF. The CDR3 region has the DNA TGTGCTAGTGGTTTCGGGTTCGGAGAAGCTTTCTTT. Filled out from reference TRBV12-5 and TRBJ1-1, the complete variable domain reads DARVTQTPRHKVTEMGQEVTMRCQPILGHNTVFWYRQTMMQGLELLAYFRNRAPLDDSGMPKDRFSAEMPDATLATLKIQPSEPRDSAVYFCASGFGFGEAFFGQGTRLTVV.